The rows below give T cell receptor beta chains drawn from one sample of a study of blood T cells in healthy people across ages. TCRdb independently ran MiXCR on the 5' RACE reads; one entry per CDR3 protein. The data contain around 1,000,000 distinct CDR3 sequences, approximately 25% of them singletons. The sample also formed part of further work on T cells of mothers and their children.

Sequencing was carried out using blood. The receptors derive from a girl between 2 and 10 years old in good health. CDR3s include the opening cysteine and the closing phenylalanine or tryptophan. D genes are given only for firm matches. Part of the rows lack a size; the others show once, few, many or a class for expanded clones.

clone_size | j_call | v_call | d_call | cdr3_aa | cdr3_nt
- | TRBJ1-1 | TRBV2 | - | CAGLPPLNTEAFF | TGTGCCGGACTGCCCCCGCTGAACACTGAAGCTTTCTTT
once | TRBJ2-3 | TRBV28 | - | CASSPRGSGDTQYF | TGTGCCAGCAGTCCCCGGGGGTCGGGGGATACGCAGTATTTT
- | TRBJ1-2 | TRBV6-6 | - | CASCSTGDGYTF | TGTGCCAGCTGCTCGACAGGCGATGGCTACACCTTC
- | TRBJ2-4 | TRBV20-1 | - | CSARDQLAKNIQYF | TGCAGTGCTAGAGACCAACTAGCCAAAAACATTCAGTACTTC
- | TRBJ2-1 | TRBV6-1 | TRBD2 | CASRELAGMAMNNEQFF | TGTGCCAGCAGGGAACTAGCGGGTATGGCCATGAACAATGAGCAGTTCTTC
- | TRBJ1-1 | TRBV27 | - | CASSLVQYRPNTEAFF | TGTGCCAGCAGTTTGGTACAGTATCGACCCAACACAGAAGCTTTCTTT
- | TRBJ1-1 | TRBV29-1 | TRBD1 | CSVEDGTATEAFF | TGCAGCGTTGAAGACGGGACAGCTACTGAAGCTTTCTTT
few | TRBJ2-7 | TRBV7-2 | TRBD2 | CASSLMREGYEQYF | TGTGCCAGCAGCTTAATGCGGGAGGGCTACGAGCAGTACTTC
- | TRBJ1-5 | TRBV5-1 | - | CASSFVPDYSNQPQHF | TGCGCCAGCAGCTTCGTGCCGGATTATAGCAATCAGCCCCAGCATTTT
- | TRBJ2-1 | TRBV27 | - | CASSLLDPGRNEQFF | TGTGCCAGCAGTTTATTAGATCCGGGGCGCAATGAGCAGTTCTTC
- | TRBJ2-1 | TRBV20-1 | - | CSARDRSWEQFF | TGCAGTGCTAGGGATAGGAGTTGGGAGCAGTTCTTC
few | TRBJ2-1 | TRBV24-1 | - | CATRAPGAPEQFF | TGTGCCACCAGGGCCCCGGGCGCCCCAGAGCAGTTCTTC
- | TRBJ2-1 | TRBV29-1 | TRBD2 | CSVEASGGEVEQFF | TGCAGCGTTGAAGCTAGCGGGGGGGAGGTGGAGCAGTTCTTC
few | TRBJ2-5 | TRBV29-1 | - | CSVEDPLQETQYF | TGCAGCGTTGAGGATCCTCTCCAAGAGACCCAGTACTTC
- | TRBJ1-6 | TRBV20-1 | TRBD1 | CSALGTGVSGNSPLHF | TGCAGTGCCCTAGGGACAGGGGTGTCGGGAAATTCACCCCTCCACTTT
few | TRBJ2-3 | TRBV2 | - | CASSDGEDDTQYF | TGTGCCAGCAGTGACGGTGAAGACGATACGCAGTATTTT
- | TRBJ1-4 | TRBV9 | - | CASSVEEGRGTNERLFF | TGTGCCAGCAGCGTAGAAGAGGGGCGTGGGACTAATGAAAGACTGTTTTTT
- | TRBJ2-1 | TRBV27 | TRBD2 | CASSLGTSDYQFF | TGTGCCAGCAGTCTCGGGACTAGTGATTATCAGTTCTTC
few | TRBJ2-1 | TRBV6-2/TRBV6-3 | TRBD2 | CASKSGGSGNEQFF | TGTGCCAGCAAATCGGGGGGATCCGGCAATGAGCAGTTCTTC
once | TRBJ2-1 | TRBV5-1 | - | CASSLEGRTYNEQFF | TGCGCCAGCAGCTTGGAAGGTAGAACCTACAATGAGCAGTTCTTC
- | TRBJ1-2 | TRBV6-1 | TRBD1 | CASSPRGGAGHGYTF | TGTGCCAGCAGTCCCAGGGGGGGCGCCGGCCATGGCTACACCTTC
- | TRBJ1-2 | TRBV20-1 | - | CSASYYTF | TGCAGTGCCAGCTACTACACCTTC
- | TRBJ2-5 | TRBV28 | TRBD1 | CASSSRDRGNPYQETQYF | TGTGCCAGCAGTTCCCGGGACAGGGGGAACCCGTACCAAGAGACCCAGTACTTC
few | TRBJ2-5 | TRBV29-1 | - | CSVASEPEGETQYF | TGCAGCGTTGCATCTGAGCCAGAGGGAGAGACCCAGTACTTC
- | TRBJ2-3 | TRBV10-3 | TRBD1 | CAIREDRGKDTQYF | TGTGCCATCAGAGAGGACAGGGGAAAAGATACGCAGTATTTT
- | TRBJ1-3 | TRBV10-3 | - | CAISVSDGSSGNTIYF | TGTGCCATCAGTGTCTCGGACGGATCCTCTGGAAACACCATATATTTT
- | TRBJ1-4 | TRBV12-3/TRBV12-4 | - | CASSRSPVKNEKLFF | TGTGCCAGCAGTCGTTCCCCGGTAAAAAACGAAAAACTGTTTTTT
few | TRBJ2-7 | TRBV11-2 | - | CASSLEEGSGVYSYEQYF | TGTGCCAGCAGCTTAGAGGAGGGGAGTGGGGTTTACTCCTACGAGCAGTACTTC
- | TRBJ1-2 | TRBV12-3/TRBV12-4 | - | CASSLSLQADYTF | TGTGCCAGCAGCCTATCCCTGCAGGCCGACTACACCTTC
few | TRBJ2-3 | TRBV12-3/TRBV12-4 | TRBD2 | CASSLGLAGGPLYF | TGTGCCAGCAGTTTGGGGCTAGCGGGGGGCCCGCTGTATTTT
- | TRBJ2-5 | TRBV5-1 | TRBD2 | CASGTSGSLTQETQYF | TGCGCCAGCGGGACTAGCGGGAGCCTTACCCAAGAGACCCAGTACTTC
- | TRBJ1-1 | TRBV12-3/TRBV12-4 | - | CASSFKTVYTEAFF | TGTGCCAGCAGTTTTAAGACCGTTTACACTGAAGCTTTCTTT
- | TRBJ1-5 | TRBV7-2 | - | CASSLNTWGNNQPQHF | TGTGCCAGCAGCTTAAATACCTGGGGGAACAATCAGCCCCAGCATTTT
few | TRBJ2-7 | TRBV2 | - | CASSDWPGAYEQYF | TGTGCCAGCAGTGACTGGCCGGGGGCCTACGAGCAGTACTTC
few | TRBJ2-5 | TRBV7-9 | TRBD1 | CASSPRGHQETQYF | TGTGCCAGCAGCCCAAGGGGGCACCAAGAGACCCAGTACTTC
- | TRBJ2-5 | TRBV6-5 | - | CASSSRTASETQYF | TGTGCCAGCAGTTCAAGGACCGCGAGTGAGACCCAGTACTTC
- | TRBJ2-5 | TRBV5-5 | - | CTSSQPQGEETQYF | TGTACCAGCAGCCAACCACAGGGCGAGGAGACCCAGTACTTC
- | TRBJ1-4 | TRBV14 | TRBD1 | CASSQQGGYEKLFF | TGTGCCAGCAGCCAGCAGGGGGGATATGAAAAACTGTTTTTT
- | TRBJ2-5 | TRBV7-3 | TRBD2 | CASAGGPLETQYF | TGTGCCAGCGCGGGGGGGCCGTTGGAGACCCAGTACTTC